The clone carrying this T cell receptor beta chain showed up just once. Its antigen remains unidentified. PCR used 60 Vbeta primers and 13 Jbeta primers. TCRdb's copy holds only in-frame clones and misses some; the assay was immunoSEQ multiplex PCR. The top ten hold 2.5% to 3% of the sample, which has 180,000 or so clones, around 62% seen once. CDR3 size: 17 residues. The V segment lost 3 bases and the J segment 2 bases; nucleotides outside the gene matches: 13. Germline CDR1 SGDLS, CDR2 YYNGEE. These data come from a study of cytomegalovirus exposure and HLA in healthy donors. Overall study findings and caveats: In a later analysis, a missense DCLRE1C variant was linked to TCR beta V- and J-gene trimming.

The donors, nominally healthy at sampling, likely had unrecorded immune exposures. This clonotype was obtained from a man in his forties in good health and CMV-seronegative. The chain has TRBV9 and TRBJ2-5, with 7 bases that match TRBD1. Sequences were obtained from PBMCs. In DNA form, the CDR3 reads TGTGCCAGCAGCGCGGTGGGGGTTGGGACAGTACAAGAGACCCAGTACTTC. As protein: CASSAVGVGTVQETQYF.